This T cell receptor (beta chain) derives from a study of PD-1 blockade in mismatch repair-deficient tumors. The table came from immunoSEQ multiplex PCR; TCRdb's copy has only in-frame clones and leaves some out. Found here are 50,000 or so clones, roughly 80% of them singletons; the top ten hold 6.5% to 9%. All patients were mismatch repair deficient, assessed by either PCR or immunohistochemistry. Per germline, CDR1 SNHLY and CDR2 FYNNEI. J was trimmed by 2 bases and V by 1 base; bases with no gene match: 3. This CDR3 is 16 amino acids long. The sequencing here drew on peripheral blood, taken less than 21 weeks after starting pembrolizumab. This sequence was found in an adult with mismatch repair-deficient cancer. The rearrangement uses TRBV2 and TRBJ2-1; 9 bases align to TRBD2. This chain's CDR3 is CASSEGLADTYNEQFF. The CDR3 DNA reads as TGTGCCAGCAGTGAAGGACTAGCGGACACCTACAATGAGCAGTTCTTC.